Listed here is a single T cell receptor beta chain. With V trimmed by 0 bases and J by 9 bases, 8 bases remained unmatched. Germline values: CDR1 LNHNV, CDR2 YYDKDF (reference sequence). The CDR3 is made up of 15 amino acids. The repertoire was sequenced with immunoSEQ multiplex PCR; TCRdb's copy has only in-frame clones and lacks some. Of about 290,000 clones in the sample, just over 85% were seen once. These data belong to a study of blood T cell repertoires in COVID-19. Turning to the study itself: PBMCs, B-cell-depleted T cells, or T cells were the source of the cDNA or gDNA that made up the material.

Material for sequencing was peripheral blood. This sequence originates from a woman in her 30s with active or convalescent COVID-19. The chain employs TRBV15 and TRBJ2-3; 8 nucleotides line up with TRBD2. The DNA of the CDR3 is TGTGCCACCAGCAGAGAGGGACTAGGCCAGACCACGCAGTATTTT. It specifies CATSREGLGQTTQYF. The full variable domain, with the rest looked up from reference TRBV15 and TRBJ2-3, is DAMVIQNPRYQVTQFGKPVTLSCSQTLNHNVMYWYQQKSSQAPKLLFHYYDKDFNNEADTPDNFQSRRPNTSFCFLDIRSPGLGDTAMYLCATSREGLGQTTQYFGPGTRLTVL.